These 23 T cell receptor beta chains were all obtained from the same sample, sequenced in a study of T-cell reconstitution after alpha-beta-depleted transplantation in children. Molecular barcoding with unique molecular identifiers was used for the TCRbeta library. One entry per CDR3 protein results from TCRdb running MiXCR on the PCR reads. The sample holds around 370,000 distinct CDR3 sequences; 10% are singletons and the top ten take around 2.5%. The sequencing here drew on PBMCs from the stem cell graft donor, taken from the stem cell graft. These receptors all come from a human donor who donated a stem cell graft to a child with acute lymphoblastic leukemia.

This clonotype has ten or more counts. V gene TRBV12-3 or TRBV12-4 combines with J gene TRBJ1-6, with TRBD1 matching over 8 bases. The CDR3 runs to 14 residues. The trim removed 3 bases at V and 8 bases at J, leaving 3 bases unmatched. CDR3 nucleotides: TGTGCCAGCAGTTTTGGGGACAGGCATTCACCCCTCCACTTT. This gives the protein CASSFGDRHSPLHF.

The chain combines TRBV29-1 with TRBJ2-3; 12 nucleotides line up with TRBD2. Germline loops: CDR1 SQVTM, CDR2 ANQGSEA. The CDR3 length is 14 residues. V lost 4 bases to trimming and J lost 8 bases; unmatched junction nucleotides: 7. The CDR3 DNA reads TGCAGCGTTGGGGCTAGCGGGAGGGGAGGTACGCAGTATTTT. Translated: CSVGASGRGGTQYF.

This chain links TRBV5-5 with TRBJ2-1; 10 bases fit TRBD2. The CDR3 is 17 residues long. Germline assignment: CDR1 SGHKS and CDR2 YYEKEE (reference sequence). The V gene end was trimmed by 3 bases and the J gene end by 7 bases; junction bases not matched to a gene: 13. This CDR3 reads CASSWGAASGRMNEQFF. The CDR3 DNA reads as TGTGCCAGCAGCTGGGGGGCGGCTAGCGGGAGAATGAATGAGCAGTTCTTC.

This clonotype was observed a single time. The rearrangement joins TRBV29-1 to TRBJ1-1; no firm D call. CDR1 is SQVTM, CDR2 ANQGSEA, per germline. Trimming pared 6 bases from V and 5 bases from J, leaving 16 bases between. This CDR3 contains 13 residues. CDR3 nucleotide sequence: TGCAGCGTGGCCGACACCGAGTGGACTGAAGCTTTCTTT. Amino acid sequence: CSVADTEWTEAFF.

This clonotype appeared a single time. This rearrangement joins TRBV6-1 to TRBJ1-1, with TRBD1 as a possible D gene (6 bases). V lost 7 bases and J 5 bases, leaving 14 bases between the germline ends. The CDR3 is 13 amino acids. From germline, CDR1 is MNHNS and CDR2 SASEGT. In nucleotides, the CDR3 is TGTGCCAGCACCTCAACAGGGTTTACTGAAGCTTTCTTT. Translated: CASTSTGFTEAFF.

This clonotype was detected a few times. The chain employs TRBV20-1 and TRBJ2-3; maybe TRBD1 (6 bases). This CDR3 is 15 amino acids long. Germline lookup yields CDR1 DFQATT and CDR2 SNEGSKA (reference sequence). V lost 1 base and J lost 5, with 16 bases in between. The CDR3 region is CSARAWDKKGDTQYF. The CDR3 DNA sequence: TGCAGTGCTAGAGCTTGGGACAAAAAGGGAGATACGCAGTATTTT.

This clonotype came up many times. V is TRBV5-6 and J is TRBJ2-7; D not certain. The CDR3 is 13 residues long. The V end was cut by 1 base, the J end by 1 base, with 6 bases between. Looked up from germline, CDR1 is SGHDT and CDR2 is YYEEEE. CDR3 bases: TGTGCCAGCAGCTTGCACCGTTCCTACGAGCAGTACTTC. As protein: CASSLHRSYEQYF.

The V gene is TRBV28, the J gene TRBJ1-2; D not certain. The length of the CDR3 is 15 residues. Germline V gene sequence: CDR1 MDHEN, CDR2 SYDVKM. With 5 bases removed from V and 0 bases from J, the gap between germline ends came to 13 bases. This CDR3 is CASSTYQATNYGYTF. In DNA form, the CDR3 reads TGTGCCAGCAGTACCTATCAGGCTACTAACTATGGCTACACCTTC.

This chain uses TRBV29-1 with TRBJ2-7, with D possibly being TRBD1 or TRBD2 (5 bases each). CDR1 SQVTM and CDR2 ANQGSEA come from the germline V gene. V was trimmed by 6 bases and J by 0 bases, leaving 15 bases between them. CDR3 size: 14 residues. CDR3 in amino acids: CSVRAKGSSYEQYF. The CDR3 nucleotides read TGCAGCGTACGTGCGAAGGGGAGCTCCTACGAGCAGTACTTC.

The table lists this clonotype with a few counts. The CDR3 coding sequence is TGTGCCAGCAGCTTAGGTACCCACCTGAGGGACGAGCAGTACTTC. Its translation is CASSLGTHLRDEQYF. The chain uses TRBV7-9 and TRBJ2-7, with D tentatively TRBD2 (5 bases). CDR1 is SEHNR, CDR2 FQNEAQ, per germline (reference sequence). The length of the CDR3 is 15 residues. With 1 base removed from V and 5 bases from J, the gap between germline ends came to 15 bases.

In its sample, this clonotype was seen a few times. In nucleotides, the CDR3 is TGTGCCAGCTCAGGCCCCAATCAGCCCCAGCATTTT. It yields the protein CASSGPNQPQHF. The chain combines TRBV6-5 with TRBJ1-5; D unclear. The V gene's germline CDR1 is MNHEY and CDR2 SVGAGI. The V end was cut by 8 bases, the J end by 3 bases, with 8 bases between. The CDR3 contains 12 residues.

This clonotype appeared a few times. The CDR3, as DNA: TGCGCCAGCAGCTCTCTAGCGGGAGGGGTCGATGAGCAGTTCTTC. This codes for CASSSLAGGVDEQFF. The J gene is TRBJ2-1, the V gene TRBV5-1, with 12 bases matching TRBD2. With 3 bases clipped from V and 8 bases from J, the junction kept 6 bases outside the gene matches. CDR1 and CDR2 from the germline V gene are SGHRS and YFSETQ. The CDR3 consists of 15 residues.

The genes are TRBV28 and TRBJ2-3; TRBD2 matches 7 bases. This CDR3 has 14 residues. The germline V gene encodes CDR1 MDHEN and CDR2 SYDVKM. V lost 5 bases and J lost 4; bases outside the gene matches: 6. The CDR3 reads CASSPYGRADTQYF. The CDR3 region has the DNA TGTGCCAGCAGTCCCTATGGGAGGGCAGATACGCAGTATTTT.

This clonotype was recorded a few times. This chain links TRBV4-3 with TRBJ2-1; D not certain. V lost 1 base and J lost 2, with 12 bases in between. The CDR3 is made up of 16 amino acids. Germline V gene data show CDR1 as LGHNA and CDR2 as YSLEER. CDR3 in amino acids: CASSQVNGMAYNEQFF. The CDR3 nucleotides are TGCGCCAGCAGCCAAGTCAATGGGATGGCCTACAATGAGCAGTTCTTC.

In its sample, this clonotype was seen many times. The CDR3: CASSLPRRGGYEQYF. CDR3 sequence (DNA): TGTGCCAGCAGTTTGCCCCGCCGGGGCGGCTACGAGCAGTACTTC. V usage is TRBV28 and J usage is TRBJ2-7; the D gene could be TRBD1 or TRBD2 (5 bases each). The length of the CDR3 is 15 residues. Germline CDR1 MDHEN, CDR2 SYDVKM. Trimming left V 3 bases short and J 3 bases short, with 15 bases between.

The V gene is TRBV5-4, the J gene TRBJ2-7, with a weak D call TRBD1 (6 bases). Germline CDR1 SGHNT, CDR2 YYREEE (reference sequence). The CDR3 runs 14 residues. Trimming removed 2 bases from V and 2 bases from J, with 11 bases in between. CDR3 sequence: CASSFTGLPYEQYF. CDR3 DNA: TGTGCCAGCAGCTTCACAGGGCTACCCTACGAGCAGTACTTC.

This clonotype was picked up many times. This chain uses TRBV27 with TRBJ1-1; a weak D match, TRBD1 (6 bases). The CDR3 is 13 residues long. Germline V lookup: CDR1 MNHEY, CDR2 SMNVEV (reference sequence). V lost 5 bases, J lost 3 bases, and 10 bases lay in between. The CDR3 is CASSQGSHTEAFF. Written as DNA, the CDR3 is TGTGCCAGCAGTCAGGGGTCGCACACTGAAGCTTTCTTT.

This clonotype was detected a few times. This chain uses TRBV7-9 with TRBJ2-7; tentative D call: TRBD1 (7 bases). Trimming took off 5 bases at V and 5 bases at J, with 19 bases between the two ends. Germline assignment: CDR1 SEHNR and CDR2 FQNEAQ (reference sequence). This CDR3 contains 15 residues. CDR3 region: CASSDPQGGIHEQYF. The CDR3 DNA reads TGTGCCAGCAGCGACCCCCAGGGGGGAATCCACGAGCAGTACTTC.

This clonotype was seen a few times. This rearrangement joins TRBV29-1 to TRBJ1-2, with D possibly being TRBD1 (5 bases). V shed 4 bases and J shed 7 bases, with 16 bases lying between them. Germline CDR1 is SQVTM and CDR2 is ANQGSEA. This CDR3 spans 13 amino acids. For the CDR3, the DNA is TGCAGCGTTGCCCGGGGGAGGGTGGGTGGCTACACCTTC. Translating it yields CSVARGRVGGYTF. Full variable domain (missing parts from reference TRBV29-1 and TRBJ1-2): SAVISQKPSRDICQRGTSLTIQCQVDSQVTMMFWYRQQPGQSLTLIATANQGSEATYESGFVIDKFPISRPNLTFSTLTVSNMSPEDSSIYLCSVARGRVGGYTFGSGTRLTVV.

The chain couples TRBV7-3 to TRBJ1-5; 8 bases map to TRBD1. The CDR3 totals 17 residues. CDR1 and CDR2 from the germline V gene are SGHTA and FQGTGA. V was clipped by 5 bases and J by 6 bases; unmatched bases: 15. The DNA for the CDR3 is TGTGCCAGCAGCCCACCGGTAGGGACAGGTCGAAGTCAGCCCCAGCATTTT. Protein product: CASSPPVGTGRSQPQHF.

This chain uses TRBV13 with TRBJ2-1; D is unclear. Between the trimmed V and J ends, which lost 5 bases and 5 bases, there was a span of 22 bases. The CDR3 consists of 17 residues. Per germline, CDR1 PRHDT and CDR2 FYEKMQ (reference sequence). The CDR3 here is CASSLSLGTRLNNEQFF. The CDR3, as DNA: TGTGCCAGCAGCCTATCCCTGGGTACCAGACTTAACAATGAGCAGTTCTTC.

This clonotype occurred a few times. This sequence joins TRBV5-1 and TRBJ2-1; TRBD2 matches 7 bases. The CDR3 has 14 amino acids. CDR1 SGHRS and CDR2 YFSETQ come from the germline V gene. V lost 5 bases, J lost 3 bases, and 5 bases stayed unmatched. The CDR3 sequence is CASSWASGYNEQFF. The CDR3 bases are TGCGCCAGCAGTTGGGCTAGCGGCTACAATGAGCAGTTCTTC.

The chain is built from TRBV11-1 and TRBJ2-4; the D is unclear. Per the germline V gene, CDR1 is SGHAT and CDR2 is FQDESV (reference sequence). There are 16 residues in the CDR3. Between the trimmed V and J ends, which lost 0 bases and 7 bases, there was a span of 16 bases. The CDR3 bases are TGTGCCAGCAGCTTAGCACCATCGGTTCTCCTGAACATTCAGTACTTC. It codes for CASSLAPSVLLNIQYF.